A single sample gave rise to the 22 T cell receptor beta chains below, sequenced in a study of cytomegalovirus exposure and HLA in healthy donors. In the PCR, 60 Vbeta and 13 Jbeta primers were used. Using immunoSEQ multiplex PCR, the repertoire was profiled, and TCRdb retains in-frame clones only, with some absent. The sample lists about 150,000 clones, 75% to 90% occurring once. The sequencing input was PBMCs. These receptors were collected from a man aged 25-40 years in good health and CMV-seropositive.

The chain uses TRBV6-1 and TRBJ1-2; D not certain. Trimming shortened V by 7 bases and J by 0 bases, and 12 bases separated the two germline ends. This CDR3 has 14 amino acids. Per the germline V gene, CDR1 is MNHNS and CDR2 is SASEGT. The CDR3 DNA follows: TGTGCCAGCACCAGAGAGGCGGCTAACTATGGCTACACCTTC. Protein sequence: CASTREAANYGYTF.

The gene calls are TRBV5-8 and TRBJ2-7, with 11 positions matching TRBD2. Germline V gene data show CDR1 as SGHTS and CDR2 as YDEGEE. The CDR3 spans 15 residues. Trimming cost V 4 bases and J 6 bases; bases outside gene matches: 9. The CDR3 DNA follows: TGTGCCAGCAGCACTAGCGGGAGTCAGCATCGCGAGCAGTACTTC. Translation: CASSTSGSQHREQYF.

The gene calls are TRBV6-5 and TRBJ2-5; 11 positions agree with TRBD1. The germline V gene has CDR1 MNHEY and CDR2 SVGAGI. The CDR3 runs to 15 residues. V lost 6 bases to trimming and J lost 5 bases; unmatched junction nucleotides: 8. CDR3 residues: CASSRPGQGGETQYF. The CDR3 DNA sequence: TGTGCCAGCAGCAGACCGGGACAGGGGGGGGAGACCCAGTACTTC.

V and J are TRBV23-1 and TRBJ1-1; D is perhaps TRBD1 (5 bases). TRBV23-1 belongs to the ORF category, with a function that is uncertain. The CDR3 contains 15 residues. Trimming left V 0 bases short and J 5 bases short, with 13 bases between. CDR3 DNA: TGCGCCAGCAGTCAATCGTCGGGGGTGAGAACTGAAGCTTTCTTT. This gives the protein CASSQSSGVRTEAFF.

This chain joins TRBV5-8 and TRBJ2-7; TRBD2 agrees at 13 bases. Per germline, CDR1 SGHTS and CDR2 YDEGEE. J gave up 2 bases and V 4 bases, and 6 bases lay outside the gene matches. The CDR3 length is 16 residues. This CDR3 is CASSTGTSGAPYEQYF. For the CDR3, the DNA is TGTGCCAGCAGCACAGGGACTAGCGGGGCGCCCTACGAGCAGTACTTC.

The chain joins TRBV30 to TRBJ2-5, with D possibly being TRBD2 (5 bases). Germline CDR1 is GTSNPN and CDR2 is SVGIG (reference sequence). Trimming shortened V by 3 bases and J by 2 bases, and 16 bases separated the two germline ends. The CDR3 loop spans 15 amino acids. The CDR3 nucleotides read TGTGCCTGGAGCCTGGGCGGGTTTGGGCAAGAGACCCAGTACTTC. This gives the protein CAWSLGGFGQETQYF. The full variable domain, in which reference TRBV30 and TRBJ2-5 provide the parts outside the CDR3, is SQTIHQWPATLVQPVGSPLSLECTVEGTSNPNLYWYRQAAGRGLQLLFYSVGIGQISSEVPQNLSASRPQDRQFILSSKKLLLSDSGFYLCAWSLGGFGQETQYFGPGTRLLVL.

In DNA form, the CDR3 reads TGTGCCAGCAGGGGGCGGGGGGGCGACTATGGCTACACCTTC. It yields the protein CASRGRGGDYGYTF. The rearrangement joins TRBV7-2 to TRBJ1-2; D perhaps matches TRBD1 (6 bases). Trimming cost V 6 bases and J 3 bases, with 14 bases left between them. The CDR3 covers 14 residues. Per the germline V gene, CDR1 is SGHTA and CDR2 is FQGNSA. Full variable domain (missing parts from reference TRBV7-2 and TRBJ1-2): GAGVSQSPSNKVTEKGKDVELRCDPISGHTALYWYRQSLGQGLEFLIYFQGNSAPDKSGLPSDRFSAERTGGSVSTLTIQRTQQEDSAVYLCASRGRGGDYGYTFGSGTRLTVV.

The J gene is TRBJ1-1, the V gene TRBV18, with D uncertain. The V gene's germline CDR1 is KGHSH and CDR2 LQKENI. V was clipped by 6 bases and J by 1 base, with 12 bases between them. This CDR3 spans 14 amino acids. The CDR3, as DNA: TGTGCCAGCTCCCCCTACCTTGAGAACACTGAAGCTTTCTTT. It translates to CASSPYLENTEAFF.

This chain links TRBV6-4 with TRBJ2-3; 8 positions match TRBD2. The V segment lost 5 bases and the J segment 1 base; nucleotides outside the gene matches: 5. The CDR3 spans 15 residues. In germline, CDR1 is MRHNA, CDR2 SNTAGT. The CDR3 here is CASSLGREGTDTQYF. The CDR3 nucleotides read TGTGCCAGCAGTCTCGGGCGGGAGGGCACAGATACGCAGTATTTT.

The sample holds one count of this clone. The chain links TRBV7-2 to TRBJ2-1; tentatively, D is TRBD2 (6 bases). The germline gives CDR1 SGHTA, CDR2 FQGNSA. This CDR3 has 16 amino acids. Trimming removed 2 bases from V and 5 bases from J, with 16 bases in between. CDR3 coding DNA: TGTGCCAGCAGCTTACAGAGGAGGAGGGTGAACAATGAGCAGTTCTTC. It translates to CASSLQRRRVNNEQFF.

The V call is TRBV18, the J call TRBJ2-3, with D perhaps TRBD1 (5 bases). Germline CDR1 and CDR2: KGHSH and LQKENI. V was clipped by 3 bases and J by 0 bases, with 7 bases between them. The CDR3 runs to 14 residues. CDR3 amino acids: CASSPGRSTDTQYF. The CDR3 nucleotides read TGTGCCAGCTCACCGGGGCGGAGCACAGATACGCAGTATTTT.

This CDR3 is CASSYSSQAGYGYTF. DNA for the CDR3: TGTGCCAGCAGTTACTCGAGCCAGGCCGGATATGGCTACACCTTC. This rearrangement joins TRBV6-6 to TRBJ1-2; D is unresolved. CDR1 and CDR2 (germline): MNHNY, SVGAGI (reference sequence). Trimming took off 0 bases at V and 5 bases at J, with 13 bases between the two ends. CDR3 length: 15 amino acids.

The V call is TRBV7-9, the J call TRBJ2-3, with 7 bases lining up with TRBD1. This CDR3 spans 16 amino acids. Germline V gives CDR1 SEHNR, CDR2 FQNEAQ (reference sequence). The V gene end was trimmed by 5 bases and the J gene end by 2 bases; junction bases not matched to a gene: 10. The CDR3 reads CASSHRTGGFTDTQYF. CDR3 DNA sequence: TGTGCCAGCAGCCACCGGACAGGAGGCTTCACAGATACGCAGTATTTT.

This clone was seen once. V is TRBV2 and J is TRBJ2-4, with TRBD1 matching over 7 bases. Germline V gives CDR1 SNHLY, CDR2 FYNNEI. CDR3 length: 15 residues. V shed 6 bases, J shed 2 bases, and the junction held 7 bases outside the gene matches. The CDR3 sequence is CASSTGAGTKNIQYF. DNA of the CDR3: TGTGCCAGCAGCACAGGGGCCGGAACCAAAAACATTCAGTACTTC.

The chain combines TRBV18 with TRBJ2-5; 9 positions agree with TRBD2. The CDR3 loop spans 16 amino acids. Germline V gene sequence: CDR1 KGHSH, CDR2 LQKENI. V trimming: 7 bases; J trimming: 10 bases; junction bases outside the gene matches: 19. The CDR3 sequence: CASCASGTSLTEHQYF. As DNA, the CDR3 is TGTGCCAGCTGCGCCTCCGGGACTAGCCTCACCGAGCACCAGTACTTC.

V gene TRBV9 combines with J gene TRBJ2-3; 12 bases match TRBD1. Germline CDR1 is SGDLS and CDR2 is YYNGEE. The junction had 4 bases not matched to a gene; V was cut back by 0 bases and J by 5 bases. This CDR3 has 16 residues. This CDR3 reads CASSVGGTGGLDTQYF. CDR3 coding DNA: TGTGCCAGCAGCGTAGGGGGGACAGGGGGCTTAGATACGCAGTATTTT.

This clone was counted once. The CDR3 DNA reads as TGCGCCAGCAGTGAGCGGAGTCTAAACACTGAAGCTTTCTTT. As protein: CASSERSLNTEAFF. The chain recombines TRBV10-2 with TRBJ1-1, with D unclear. Germline-derived CDR1 and CDR2 are WSHSY and SAAADI. The CDR3 is 14 amino acids. V dropped 2 bases and J dropped 2 bases, with 9 bases sitting between them.

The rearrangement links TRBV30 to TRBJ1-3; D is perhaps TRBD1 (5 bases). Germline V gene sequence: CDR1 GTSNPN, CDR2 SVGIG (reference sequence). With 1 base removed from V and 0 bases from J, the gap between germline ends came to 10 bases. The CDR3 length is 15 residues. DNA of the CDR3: TGTGCCTGGAGTGGTGGGGCAGCCTCTGGAAACACCATATATTTT. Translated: CAWSGGAASGNTIYF. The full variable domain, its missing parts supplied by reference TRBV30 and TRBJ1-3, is SQTIHQWPATLVQPVGSPLSLECTVEGTSNPNLYWYRQAAGRGLQLLFYSVGIGQISSEVPQNLSASRPQDRQFILSSKKLLLSDSGFYLCAWSGGAASGNTIYFGEGSWLTVV.

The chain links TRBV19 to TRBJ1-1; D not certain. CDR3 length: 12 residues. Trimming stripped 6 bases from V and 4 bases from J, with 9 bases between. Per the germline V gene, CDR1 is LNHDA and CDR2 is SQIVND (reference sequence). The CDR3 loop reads CASRLQATEAFF. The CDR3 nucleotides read TGTGCCAGTAGGTTGCAGGCCACTGAAGCTTTCTTT.

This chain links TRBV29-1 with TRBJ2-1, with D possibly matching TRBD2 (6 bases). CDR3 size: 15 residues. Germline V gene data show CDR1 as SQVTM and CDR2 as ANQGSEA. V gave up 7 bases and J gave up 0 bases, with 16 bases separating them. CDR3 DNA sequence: TGCAGCGGTGCGGGGTGTGGGGACTCCTACAATGAGCAGTTCTTC. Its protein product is CSGAGCGDSYNEQFF.

The CDR3 spells CASSQGLSVTGELFF. In nucleotides, the CDR3 is TGTGCCAGCAGCCAAGGTCTATCCGTAACCGGGGAGCTGTTTTTT. The chain is built from TRBV4-2 and TRBJ2-2; D is unresolved. Trimming left V 1 base short and J 5 bases short, with 11 bases between. The germline gives CDR1 LGHNA, CDR2 YNFKEQ. This CDR3 has 15 residues.

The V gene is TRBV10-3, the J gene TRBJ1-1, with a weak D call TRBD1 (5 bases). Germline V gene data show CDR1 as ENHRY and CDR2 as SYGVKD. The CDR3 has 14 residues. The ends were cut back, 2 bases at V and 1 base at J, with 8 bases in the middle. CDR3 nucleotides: TGTGCCATCAGTGAGGGCAGGGAGAACACTGAAGCTTTCTTT. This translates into CAISEGRENTEAFF.